This TCR beta chain was profiled in a study of blood T cell repertoires in COVID-19. Study information: COVID-19 samples from acute and convalescent phases originated in the United States, Italy and Spain. PBMCs, B-cell-depleted T cells, or T cells were the source of the cDNA or gDNA that made up the material.

In Seattle, patients joined the study during active infection and were tracked longitudinally. Germline V gene data show CDR1 as LGHNA and CDR2 as YSLEER. The CDR3 runs to 15 residues. Losses at the gene ends were 0 bases for V and 7 bases for J; bases not matched to a gene: 7. Measured with immunoSEQ multiplex PCR; TCRdb has only the in-frame clones, and not every one. The table lists around 300,000 clones, more than 80% of them singletons. This chain joins TRBV4-3 and TRBJ2-7; 9 bases map to TRBD2. Sequenced material: peripheral blood. The sequence was obtained from a woman in her twenties or thirties with COVID-19, enrolled during active disease. CDR3 nucleotide sequence: TGCGCCAGCAGCCAAGATTGGGTTAGCGGGAGAGAGCAGTACTTC. Translation gives CASSQDWVSGREQYF.